This TCR beta chain is drawn from a study of cytomegalovirus exposure and HLA in healthy donors. Healthy bone marrow donors supplied every sample. This CDR3 has 18 residues. V lost 2 bases, J lost 0 bases, and 7 bases stayed unmatched. Germline V CDR1 and CDR2: MGHRA, YSYEKL. Broader study findings: In a later analysis, common viral pathogens appeared linked to several of the most significant clusters. Using the classifier, cytomegalovirus status was reportedly diagnosed with high specificity and sensitivity.

The study ran its PCR with 60 Vbeta and 13 Jbeta primers. Libraries were prepared by immunoSEQ multiplex PCR; TCRdb keeps only in-frame clonotypes and omits some of them. Its table lists about 200,000 clones. To note about this clone: Its antigen is unidentified.

The chain combines TRBV4-1 with TRBJ2-7, with 13 bases matching TRBD2. This sequence was found in a woman aged 30 to 39 in good health and CMV-seropositive. The sequencing input was PBMCs. The CDR3 reads CASSQILAGGDSSYEQYF. DNA of the CDR3: TGCGCCAGCAGCCAAATACTAGCGGGGGGGGACAGCTCCTACGAGCAGTACTTC.